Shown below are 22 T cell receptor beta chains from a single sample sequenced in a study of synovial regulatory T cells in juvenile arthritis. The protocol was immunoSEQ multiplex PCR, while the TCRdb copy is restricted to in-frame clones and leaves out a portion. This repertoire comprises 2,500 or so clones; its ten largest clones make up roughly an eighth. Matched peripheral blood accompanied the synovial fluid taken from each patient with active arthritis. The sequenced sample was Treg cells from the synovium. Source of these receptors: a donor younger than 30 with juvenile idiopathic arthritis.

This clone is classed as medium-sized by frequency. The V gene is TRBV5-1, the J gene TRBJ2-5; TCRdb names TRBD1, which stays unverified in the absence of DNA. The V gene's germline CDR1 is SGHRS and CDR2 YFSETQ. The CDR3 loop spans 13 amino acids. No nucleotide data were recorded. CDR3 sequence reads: CASSRQYQETQYF.

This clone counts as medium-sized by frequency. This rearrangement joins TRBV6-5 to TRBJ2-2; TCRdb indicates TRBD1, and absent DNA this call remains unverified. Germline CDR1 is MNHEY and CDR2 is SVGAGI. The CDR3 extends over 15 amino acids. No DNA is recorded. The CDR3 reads CASSYARVYTGELFF.

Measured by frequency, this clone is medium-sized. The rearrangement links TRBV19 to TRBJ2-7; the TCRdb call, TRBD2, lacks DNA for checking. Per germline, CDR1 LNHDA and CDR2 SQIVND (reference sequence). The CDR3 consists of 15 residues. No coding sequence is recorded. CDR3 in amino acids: CASSILGLADYEQYF.

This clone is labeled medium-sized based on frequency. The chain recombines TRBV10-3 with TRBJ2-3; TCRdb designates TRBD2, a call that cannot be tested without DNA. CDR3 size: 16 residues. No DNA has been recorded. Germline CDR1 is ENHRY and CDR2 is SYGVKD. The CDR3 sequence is CAISEHGGGSTDTQYF.

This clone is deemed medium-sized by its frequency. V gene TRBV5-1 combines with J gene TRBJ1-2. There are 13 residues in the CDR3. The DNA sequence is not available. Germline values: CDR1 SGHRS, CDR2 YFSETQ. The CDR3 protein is CASSLGPRVGYTF.

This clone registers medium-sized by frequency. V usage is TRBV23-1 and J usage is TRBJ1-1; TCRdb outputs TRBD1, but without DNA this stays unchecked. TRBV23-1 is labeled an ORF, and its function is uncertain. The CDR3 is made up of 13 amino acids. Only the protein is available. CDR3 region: CASRTGIHTEAFF.

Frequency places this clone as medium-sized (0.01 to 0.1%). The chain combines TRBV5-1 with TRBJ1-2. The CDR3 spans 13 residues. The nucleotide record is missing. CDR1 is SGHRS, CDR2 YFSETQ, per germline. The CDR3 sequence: CASSQATQTGGTF. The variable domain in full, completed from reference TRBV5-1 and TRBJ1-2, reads KAGVTQTPRYLIKTRGQQVTLSCSPISGHRSVSWYQQTPGQGLQFLFEYFSETQRNKGNFPGRFSGRQFSNSRSEMNVSTLELGDSALYLCASSQATQTGGTFGSGTRLTVV.

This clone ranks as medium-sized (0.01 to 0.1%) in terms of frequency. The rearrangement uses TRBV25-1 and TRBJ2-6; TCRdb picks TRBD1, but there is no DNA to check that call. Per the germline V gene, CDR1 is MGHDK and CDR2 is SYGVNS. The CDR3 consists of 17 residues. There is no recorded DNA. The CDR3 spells CASSSLTGQSRANVLTF.

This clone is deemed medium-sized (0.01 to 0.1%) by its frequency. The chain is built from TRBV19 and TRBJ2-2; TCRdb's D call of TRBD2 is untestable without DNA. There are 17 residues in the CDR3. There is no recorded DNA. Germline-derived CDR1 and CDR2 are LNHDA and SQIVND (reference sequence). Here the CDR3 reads CASRMTSGSIQSGELFF. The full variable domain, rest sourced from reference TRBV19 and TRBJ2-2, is DGGITQSPKYLFRKEGQNVTLSCEQNLNHDAMYWYRQDPGQGLRLIYYSQIVNDFQKGDIAEGYSVSREKKESFPLTVTSAQKNPTAFYLCASRMTSGSIQSGELFFGEGSRLTVL.

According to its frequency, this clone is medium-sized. The CDR3 spells CASSQDQATNEKLFF. This chain connects TRBV4-1 to TRBJ1-4; absent DNA, TCRdb's TRBD1 call cannot be checked. The CDR3 extends over 15 amino acids. No DNA appears here. Germline V gene lookup returns CDR1 MGHRA and CDR2 YSYEKL.

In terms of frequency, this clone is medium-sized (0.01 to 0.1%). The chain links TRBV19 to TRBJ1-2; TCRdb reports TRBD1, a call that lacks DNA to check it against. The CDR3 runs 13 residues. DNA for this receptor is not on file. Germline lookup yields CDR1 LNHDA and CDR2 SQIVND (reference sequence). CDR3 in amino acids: CASHETGWNGYTF.

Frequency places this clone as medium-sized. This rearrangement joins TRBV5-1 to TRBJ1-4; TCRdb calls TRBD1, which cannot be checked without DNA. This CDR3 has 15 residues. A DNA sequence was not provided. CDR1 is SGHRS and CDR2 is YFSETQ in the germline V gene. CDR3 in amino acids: CASSLRQGAGEKLFF.

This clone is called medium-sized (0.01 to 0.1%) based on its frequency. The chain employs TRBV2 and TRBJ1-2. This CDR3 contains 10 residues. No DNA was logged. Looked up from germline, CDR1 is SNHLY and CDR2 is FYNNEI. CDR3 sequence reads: CASSDYGYTF.

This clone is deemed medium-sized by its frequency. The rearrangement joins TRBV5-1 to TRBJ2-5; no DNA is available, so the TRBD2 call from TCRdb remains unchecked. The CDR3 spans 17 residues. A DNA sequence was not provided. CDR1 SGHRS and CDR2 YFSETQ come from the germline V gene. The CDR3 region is CASSLGGTSGSTETQYF.

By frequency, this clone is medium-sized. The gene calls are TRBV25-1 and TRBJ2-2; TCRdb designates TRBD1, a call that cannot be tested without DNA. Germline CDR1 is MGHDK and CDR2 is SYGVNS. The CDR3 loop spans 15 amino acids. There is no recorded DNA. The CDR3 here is CASSEYRGNTGELFF.

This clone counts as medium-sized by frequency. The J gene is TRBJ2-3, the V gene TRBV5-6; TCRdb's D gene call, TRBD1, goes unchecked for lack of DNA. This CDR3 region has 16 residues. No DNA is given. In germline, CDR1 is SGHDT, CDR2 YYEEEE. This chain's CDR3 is CASSFILPGVTDTQYF.

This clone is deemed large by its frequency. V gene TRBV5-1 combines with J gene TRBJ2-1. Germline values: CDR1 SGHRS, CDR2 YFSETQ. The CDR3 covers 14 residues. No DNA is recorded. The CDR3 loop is CASSLGGIVGIKFF.

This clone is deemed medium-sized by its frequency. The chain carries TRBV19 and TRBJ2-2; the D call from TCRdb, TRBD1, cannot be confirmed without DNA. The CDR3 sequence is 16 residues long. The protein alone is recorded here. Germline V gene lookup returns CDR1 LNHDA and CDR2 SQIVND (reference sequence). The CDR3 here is CASSQGTGVTTGELFF.

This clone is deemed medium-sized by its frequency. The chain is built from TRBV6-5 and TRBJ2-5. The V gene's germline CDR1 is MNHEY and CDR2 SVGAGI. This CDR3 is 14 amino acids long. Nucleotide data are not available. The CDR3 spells CASSLASSRETQYF.

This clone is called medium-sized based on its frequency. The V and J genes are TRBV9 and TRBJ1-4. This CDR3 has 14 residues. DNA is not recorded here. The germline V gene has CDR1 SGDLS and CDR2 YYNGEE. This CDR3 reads CASSSSATNEKLFF. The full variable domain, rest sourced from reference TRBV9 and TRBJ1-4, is DSGVTQTPKHLITATGQRVTLRCSPRSGDLSVYWYQQSLDQGLQFLIQYYNGEERAKGNILERFSAQQFPDLHSELNLSSLELGDSALYFCASSSSATNEKLFFGSGTQLSVL.

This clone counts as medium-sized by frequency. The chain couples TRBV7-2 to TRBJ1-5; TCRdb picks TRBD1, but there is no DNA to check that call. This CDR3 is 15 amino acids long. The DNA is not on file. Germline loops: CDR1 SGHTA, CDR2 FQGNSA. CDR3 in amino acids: CASSLEPGDNQPQHF. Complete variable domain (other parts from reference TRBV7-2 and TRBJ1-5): GAGVSQSPSNKVTEKGKDVELRCDPISGHTALYWYRQSLGQGLEFLIYFQGNSAPDKSGLPSDRFSAERTGGSVSTLTIQRTQQEDSAVYLCASSLEPGDNQPQHFGDGTRLSIL.

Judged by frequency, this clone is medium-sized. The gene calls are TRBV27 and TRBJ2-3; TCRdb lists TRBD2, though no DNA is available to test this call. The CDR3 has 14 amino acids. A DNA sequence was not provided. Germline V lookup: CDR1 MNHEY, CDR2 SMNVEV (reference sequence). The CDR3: CASSFTPNSDTQYF.